Sequencing of this T cell receptor (beta chain) was carried out in a study of T cells expressing NK-cell markers. About the study: With respect to HCMV, seven of the eight sequenced donors were seropositive, and one was seronegative. Overall study results and limits: In several donors, dominant CD3+CD56+NKG2C+ clones formed 1.0-7.0% of CD8+ cells.

Remarks on this clonotype: Its specificity is not known.

The germline V gene has CDR1 LNHDA and CDR2 SQIVND (reference sequence). CDR3 length: 13 amino acids. For each CDR3 protein, TCRdb gives one entry from its re-call of the 5' RACE reads, without DNA. Its table lists a few hundred thousand distinct CDR3 sequences. The chain joins TRBV19 to TRBJ2-7; TCRdb names TRBD2, which stays unverified in the absence of DNA. Sequenced input: blood T cells: a sorted CD56 or NKG2C T cell subset, CD4+ or CD8+ T cells, or bulk PBMC T cells (not recorded which). The clonotype originates from a man between 18 and 35 years old in good health. This CDR3 is CASSSGRRDEQYF.